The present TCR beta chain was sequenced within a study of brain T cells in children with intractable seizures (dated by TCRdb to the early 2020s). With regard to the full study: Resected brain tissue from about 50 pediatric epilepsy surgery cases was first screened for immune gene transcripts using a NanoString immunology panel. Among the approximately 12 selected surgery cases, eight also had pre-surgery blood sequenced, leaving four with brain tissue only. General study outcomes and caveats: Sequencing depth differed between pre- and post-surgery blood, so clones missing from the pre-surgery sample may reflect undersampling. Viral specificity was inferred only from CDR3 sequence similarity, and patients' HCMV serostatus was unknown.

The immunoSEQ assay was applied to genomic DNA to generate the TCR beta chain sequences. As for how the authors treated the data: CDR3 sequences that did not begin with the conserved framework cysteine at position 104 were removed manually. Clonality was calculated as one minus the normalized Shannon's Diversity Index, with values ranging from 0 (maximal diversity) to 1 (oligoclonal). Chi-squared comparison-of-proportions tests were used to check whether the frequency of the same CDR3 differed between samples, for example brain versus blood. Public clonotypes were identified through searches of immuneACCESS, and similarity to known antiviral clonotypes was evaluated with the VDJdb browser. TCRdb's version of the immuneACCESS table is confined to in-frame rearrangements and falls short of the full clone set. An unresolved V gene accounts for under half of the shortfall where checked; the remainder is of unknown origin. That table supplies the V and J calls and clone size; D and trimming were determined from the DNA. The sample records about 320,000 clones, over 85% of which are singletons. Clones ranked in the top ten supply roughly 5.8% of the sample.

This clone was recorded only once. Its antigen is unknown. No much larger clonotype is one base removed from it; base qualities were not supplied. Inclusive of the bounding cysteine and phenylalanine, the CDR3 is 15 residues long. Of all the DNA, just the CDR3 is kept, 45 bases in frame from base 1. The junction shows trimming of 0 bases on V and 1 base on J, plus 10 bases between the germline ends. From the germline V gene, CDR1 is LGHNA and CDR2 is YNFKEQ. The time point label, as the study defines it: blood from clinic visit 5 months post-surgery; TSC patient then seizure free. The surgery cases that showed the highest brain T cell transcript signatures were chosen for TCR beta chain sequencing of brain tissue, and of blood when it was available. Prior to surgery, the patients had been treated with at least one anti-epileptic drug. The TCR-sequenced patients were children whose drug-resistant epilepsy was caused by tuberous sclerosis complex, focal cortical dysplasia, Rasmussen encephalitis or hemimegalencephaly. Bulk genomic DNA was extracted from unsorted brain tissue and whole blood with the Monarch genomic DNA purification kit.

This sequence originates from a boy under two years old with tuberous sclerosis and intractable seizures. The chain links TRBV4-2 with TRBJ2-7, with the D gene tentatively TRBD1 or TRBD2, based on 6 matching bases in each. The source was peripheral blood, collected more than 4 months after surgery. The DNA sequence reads TGTGCCAGCAGCCAAGAGGGGGCGGGGTCCTACGAGCAGTACTTC. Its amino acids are CASSQEGAGSYEQYF.